This T cell receptor beta chain was observed in a study of CD8+ T cells in alopecia areata. For the study at large: For the treated group, dosing was oral tofacitinib at 5 to 10 mg twice daily. General observations from the study: Mice gave a clearer picture of TCR sharing than patients did, possibly for HLA-related reasons. Normal scalp had lower clonality than lesional scalp, with alopecia totalis/universalis lesions showing this most strongly. Normal-skin resident alphabeta T cells also appear among scalp sample sequences.

It was cDNA, reverse transcribed from extracted RNA, that served as the sequencing template. Assay: immunoSEQ multiplex PCR; the TCRdb copy retains only in-frame clones and omits some. The repertoire holds about 120,000 clones, with around two fifths as singletons. On this clone itself: What it recognizes is unknown.

J gave up 0 bases and V 5 bases, and 12 bases lay outside the gene matches. The CDR3 length is 19 residues. Germline lookup yields CDR1 MGHRA and CDR2 YSYEKL. The sequenced sample was CD4+ T cells sorted from blood. The chain couples TRBV4-1 to TRBJ2-3, with 12 bases that match TRBD2. This receptor was identified in a human donor with alopecia areata. The CDR3 DNA sequence: TGCGCCAGCAGCAAACGAACTAGCGGGAGGAGAACTAGCACAGATACGCAGTATTTT. This codes for CASSKRTSGRRTSTDTQYF.